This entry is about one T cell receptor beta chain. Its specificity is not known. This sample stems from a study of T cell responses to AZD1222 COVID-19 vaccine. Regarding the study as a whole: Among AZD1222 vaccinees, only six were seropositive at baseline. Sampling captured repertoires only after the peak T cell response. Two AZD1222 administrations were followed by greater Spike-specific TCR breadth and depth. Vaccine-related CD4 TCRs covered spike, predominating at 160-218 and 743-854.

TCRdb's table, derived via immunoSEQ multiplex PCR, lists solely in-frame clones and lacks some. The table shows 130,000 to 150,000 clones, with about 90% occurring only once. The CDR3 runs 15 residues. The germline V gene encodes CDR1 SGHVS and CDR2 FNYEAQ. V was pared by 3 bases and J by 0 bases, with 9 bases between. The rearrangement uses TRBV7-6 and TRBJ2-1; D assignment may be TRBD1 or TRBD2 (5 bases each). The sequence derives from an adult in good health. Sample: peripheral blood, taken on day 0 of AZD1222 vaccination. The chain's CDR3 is CASSFGAGSYNEQFF. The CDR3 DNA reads TGTGCCAGCAGCTTCGGGGCGGGCTCCTACAATGAGCAGTTCTTC.